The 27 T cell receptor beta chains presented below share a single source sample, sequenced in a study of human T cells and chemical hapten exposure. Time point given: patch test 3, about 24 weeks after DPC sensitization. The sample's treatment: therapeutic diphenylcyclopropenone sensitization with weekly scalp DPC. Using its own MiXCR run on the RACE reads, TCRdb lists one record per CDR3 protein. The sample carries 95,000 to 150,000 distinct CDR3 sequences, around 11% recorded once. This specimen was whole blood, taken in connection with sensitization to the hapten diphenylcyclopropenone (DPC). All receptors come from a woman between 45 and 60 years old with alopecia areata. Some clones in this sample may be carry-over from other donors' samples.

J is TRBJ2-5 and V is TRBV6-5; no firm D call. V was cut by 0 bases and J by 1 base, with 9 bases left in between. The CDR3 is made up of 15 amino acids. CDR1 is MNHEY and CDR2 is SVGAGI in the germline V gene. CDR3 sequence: CASSYSSRVQETQYF. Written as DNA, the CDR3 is TGTGCCAGCAGTTACTCGAGCCGGGTCCAAGAGACCCAGTACTTC.

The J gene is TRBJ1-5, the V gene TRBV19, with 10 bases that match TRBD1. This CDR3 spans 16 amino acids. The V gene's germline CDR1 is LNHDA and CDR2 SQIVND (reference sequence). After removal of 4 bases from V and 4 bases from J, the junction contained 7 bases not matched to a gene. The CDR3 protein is CASSRQGAIGNQPQHF. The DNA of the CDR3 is TGTGCCAGTAGTAGACAGGGGGCAATAGGTAATCAGCCCCAGCATTTT. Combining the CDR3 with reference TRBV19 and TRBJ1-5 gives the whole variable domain DGGITQSPKYLFRKEGQNVTLSCEQNLNHDAMYWYRQDPGQGLRLIYYSQIVNDFQKGDIAEGYSVSREKKESFPLTVTSAQKNPTAFYLCASSRQGAIGNQPQHFGDGTRLSIL.

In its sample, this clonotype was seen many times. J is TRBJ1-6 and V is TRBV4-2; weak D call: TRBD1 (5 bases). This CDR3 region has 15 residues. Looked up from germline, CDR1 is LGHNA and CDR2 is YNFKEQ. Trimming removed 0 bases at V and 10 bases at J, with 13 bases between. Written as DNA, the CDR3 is TGTGCCAGCAGCCAAGACGGGCAGGGCAGGTCACCCCTCCACTTT. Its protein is CASSQDGQGRSPLHF.

This CDR3 is CASSLAYAETQYF. In DNA, the CDR3 is TGTGCCAGCAGTTTGGCTTATGCAGAGACCCAGTACTTC. The V gene is TRBV27, the J gene TRBJ2-5; D unresolved. The germline gives CDR1 MNHEY, CDR2 SMNVEV (reference sequence). The CDR3 is 13 amino acids. V lost 3 bases to trimming and J lost 4 bases, with 9 bases between them.

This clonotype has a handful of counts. CDR3 bases: TGTGCCAGCAGCCGGAGGACGGATTACAATGAGCAGTTCTTC. Amino acid sequence: CASSRRTDYNEQFF. The V and J genes are TRBV7-2 and TRBJ2-1; weak D call: TRBD2 (5 bases). The ends were cut back, 5 bases at V and 4 bases at J, with 12 bases in the middle. The CDR3 runs to 14 residues. Germline CDR1 is SGHTA and CDR2 is FQGNSA.

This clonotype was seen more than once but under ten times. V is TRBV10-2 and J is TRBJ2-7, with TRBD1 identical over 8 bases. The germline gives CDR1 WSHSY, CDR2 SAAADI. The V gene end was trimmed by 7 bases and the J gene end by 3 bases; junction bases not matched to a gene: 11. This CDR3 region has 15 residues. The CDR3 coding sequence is TGCGCCAGCAAACGTGTCGAGACAGGGGTCTACGAGCAGTACTTC. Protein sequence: CASKRVETGVYEQYF.

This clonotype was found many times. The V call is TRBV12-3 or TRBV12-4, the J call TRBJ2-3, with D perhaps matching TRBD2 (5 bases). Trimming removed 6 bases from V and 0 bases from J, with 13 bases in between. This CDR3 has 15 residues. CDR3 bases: TGTGCCAGCAGCCTACGGGGTTCTAGCACAGATACGCAGTATTTT. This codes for CASSLRGSSTDTQYF.

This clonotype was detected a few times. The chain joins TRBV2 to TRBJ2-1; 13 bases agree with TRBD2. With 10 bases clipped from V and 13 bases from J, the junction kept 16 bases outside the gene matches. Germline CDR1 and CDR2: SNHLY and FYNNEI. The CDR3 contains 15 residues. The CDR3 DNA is TGTGCCACCTTACTAGAGGTCGGACTAGCGGGAGCCCAGTTCTTC. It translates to CATLLEVGLAGAQFF.

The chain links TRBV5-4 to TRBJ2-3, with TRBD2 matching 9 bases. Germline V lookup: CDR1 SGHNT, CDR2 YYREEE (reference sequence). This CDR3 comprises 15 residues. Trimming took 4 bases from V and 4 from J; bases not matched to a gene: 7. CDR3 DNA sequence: TGTGCCAGCAGCCGTAGGCGGGGGGGCGCAGATACGCAGTATTTT. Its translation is CASSRRRGGADTQYF.

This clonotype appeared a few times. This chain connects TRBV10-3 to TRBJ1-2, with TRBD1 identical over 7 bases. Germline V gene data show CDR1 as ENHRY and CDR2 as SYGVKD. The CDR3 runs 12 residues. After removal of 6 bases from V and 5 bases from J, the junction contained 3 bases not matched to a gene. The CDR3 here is CAISPGQYGYTF. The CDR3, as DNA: TGTGCCATCAGCCCGGGACAGTATGGCTACACCTTC.

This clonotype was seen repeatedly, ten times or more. The CDR3 reads CASSVGGAQETQYF. In DNA, the CDR3 is TGTGCCAGCAGCGTGGGGGGGGCCCAAGAGACCCAGTACTTC. The chain is built from TRBV9 and TRBJ2-5; tentative D call: TRBD2 (7 bases). The V end lost 2 bases, the J end lost 1 base, and 9 bases lay between the germline ends. The CDR3 length is 14 residues. Per germline, CDR1 SGDLS and CDR2 YYNGEE.

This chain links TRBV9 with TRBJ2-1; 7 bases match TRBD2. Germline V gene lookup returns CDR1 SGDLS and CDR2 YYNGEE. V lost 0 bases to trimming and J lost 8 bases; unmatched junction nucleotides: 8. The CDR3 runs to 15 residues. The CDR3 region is CASSVVGRELDEQFF. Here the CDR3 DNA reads TGTGCCAGCAGCGTAGTTGGGCGGGAGTTGGATGAGCAGTTCTTC.

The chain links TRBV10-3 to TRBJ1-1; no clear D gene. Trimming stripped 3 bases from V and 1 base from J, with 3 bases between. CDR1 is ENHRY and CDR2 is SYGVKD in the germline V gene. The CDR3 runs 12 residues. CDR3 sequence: CAISETNTEAFF. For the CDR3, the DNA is TGTGCCATCAGTGAAACGAACACTGAAGCTTTCTTT.

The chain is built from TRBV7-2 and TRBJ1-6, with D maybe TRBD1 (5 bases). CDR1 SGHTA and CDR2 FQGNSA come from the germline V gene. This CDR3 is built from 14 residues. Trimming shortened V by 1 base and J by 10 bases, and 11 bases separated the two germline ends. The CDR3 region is CASSLEGGGSPLHF. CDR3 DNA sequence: TGTGCCAGCAGCTTAGAAGGCGGGGGGTCACCCCTCCACTTT.

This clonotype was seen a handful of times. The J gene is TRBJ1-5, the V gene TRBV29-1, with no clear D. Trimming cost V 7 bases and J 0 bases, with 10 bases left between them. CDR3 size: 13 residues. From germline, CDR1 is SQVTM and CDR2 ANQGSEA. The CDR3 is CSAGENSNQPQHF. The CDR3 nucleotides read TGCAGCGCCGGGGAGAATAGCAATCAGCCCCAGCATTTT.

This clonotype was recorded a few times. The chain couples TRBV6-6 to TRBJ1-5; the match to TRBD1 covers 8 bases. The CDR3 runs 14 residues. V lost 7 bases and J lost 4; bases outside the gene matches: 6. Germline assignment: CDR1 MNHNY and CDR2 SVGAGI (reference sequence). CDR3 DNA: TGTGCCAGCATCCAGGACAGGGTTAATCAGCCCCAGCATTTT. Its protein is CASIQDRVNQPQHF.

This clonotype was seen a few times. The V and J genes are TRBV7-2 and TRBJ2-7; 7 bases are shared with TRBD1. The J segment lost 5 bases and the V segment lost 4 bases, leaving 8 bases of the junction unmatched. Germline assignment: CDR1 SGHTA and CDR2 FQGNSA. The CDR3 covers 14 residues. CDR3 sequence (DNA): TGTGCCAGCAGCTCCGGGACAGCCTACCACGAGCAGTACTTC. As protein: CASSSGTAYHEQYF.

CDR3 in DNA: TGTGCCAGCAGCCCGGGGGTACTGTACCAAGAGACCCAGTACTTC. The encoded protein is CASSPGVLYQETQYF. This chain joins TRBV28 and TRBJ2-5, with D possibly TRBD2 on 6 matching bases. Germline V gene lookup returns CDR1 MDHEN and CDR2 SYDVKM. Between the trimmed V and J ends, which lost 6 bases and 0 bases, there was a span of 14 bases. There are 15 residues in the CDR3.

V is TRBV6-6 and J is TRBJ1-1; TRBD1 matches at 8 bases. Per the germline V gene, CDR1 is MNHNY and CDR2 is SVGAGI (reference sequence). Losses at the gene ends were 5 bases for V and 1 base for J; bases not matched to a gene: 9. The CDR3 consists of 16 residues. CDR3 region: CASSLQGADSNTEAFF. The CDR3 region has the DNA TGTGCCAGCAGTCTCCAGGGGGCGGATTCGAACACTGAAGCTTTCTTT.

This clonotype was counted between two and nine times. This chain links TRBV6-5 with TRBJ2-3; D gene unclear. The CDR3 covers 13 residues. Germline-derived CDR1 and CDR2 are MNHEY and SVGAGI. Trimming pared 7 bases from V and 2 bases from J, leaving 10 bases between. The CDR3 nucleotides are TGTGCCAGCACCGCCCTACACACAGATACGCAGTATTTT. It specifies CASTALHTDTQYF.

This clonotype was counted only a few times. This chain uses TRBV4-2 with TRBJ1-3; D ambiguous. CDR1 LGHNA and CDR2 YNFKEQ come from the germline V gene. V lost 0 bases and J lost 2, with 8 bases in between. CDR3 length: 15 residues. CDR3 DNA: TGTGCCAGCAGCCAAGATGTAGGGACTGGAAACACCATATATTTT. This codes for CASSQDVGTGNTIYF.

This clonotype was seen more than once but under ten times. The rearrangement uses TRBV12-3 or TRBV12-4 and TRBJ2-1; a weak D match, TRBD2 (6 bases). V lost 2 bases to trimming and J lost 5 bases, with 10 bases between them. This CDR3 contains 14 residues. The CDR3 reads CASSLTGENNEQFF. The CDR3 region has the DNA TGTGCCAGCAGTTTAACGGGAGAGAACAATGAGCAGTTCTTC.

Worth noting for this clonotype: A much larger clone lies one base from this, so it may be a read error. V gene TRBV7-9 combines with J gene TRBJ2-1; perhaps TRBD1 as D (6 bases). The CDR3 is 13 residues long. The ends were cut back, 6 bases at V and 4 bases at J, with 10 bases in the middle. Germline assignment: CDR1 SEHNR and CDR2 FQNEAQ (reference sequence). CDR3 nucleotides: TGTGCCAGCAGAGGACAGTGTTACAATGAGCAGTTCTTC. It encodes CASRGQCYNEQFF.

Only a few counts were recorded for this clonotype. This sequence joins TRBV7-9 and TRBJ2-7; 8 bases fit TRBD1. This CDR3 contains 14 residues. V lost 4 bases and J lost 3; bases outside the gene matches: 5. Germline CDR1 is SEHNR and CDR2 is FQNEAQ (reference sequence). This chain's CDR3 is CASSSWTGIYEQYF. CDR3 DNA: TGTGCCAGCAGCTCCTGGACAGGGATCTACGAGCAGTACTTC.

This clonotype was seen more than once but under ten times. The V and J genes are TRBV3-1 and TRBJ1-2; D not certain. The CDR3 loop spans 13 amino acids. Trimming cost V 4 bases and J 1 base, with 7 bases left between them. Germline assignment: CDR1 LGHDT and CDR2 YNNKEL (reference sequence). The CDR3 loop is CASSPTDNYGYTF. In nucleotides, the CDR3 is TGTGCCAGCAGCCCCACTGATAACTATGGCTACACCTTC.

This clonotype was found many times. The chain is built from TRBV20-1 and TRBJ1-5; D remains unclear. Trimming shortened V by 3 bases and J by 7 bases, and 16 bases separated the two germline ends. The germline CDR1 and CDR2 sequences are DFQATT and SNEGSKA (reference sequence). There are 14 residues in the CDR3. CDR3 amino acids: CSASPKPVGQPQHF. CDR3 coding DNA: TGCAGTGCTAGCCCGAAGCCGGTGGGGCAGCCCCAGCATTTT.

The CDR3 coding sequence is TGTGCCAGCAGCCTCACCGGGACAGGGCATCCCCAGCATTTT. Translation gives CASSLTGTGHPQHF. V and J are TRBV28 and TRBJ1-5; TRBD1 matches 9 bases. V lost 6 bases to trimming and J lost 10 bases; unmatched junction nucleotides: 10. The CDR3 contains 14 residues. Germline CDR1 MDHEN, CDR2 SYDVKM.